The clone carrying this T cell receptor beta chain was seen once. This entry belongs to a study of control samples from healthy donors and cancer patients. CDR1 and CDR2 (germline): MDHEN, SYDVKM. The CDR3 has 17 amino acids. V lost 3 bases and J 0 bases, leaving 12 bases between the germline ends. TCRdb's table, derived via immunoSEQ multiplex PCR, lists solely in-frame clones and lacks some. The table records roughly 130,000 clones, 70% to 90% of them present only once. The TCR comes from a man aged 45-60 years in good health. The gene calls are TRBV28 and TRBJ1-6; weak D call: TRBD1 (5 bases). Sequencing was carried out using blood. The CDR3, as DNA: TGTGCCAGCAGTTTCCCACAGGCGTTCTCCTATAATTCACCCCTCCACTTT. Protein sequence: CASSFPQAFSYNSPLHF.